Listed here are 31 T cell receptor beta chains from one sample, sequenced in a study of post-analysis software for immune sequencing data. Findings and limits, study-wide: Roughly 5 TRBV segments (TRBV5-6, TRBV5-1 and TRBV20-1 among them) occurred more frequently in patients than in controls.

No antigen is known for these receptors. Researchers reported that TCR beta cDNA libraries carried unique molecular identifiers. TCRdb ran MiXCR on the PCR reads and lists one entry per CDR3 protein. The table includes approximately 570,000 distinct CDR3 sequences, 44% detected once. Sample: blood. All receptors derive from a girl between 10 and 17 years old with multiple sclerosis.

This clonotype was seen a few times. The chain carries TRBV6-1 and TRBJ2-7; maybe TRBD2 (5 bases). V shed 2 bases and J shed 1 base, with 6 bases lying between them. The V gene's germline CDR1 is MNHNS and CDR2 SASEGT. The CDR3 runs to 13 residues. The CDR3 DNA reads TGTGCCAGCAGTGAAAGGAGGTCCTACGAGCAGTACTTC. Protein: CASSERRSYEQYF.

The J gene is TRBJ1-1, the V gene TRBV29-1, with a possible D match to TRBD1 (6 bases). The V gene's germline CDR1 is SQVTM and CDR2 ANQGSEA. The CDR3 consists of 15 residues. CDR3 coding DNA: TGCAGTGCCGAGGGCCTAGGGGGGCCTAACACTGAAGCTTTCTTT. It is translated as CSAEGLGGPNTEAFF.

Here the CDR3 reads CASSLVGQGASYTF. CDR3 sequence (DNA): TGTGCCAGCAGCTTAGTGGGACAGGGGGCCAGCTACACCTTC. The chain is built from TRBV7-2 and TRBJ1-2; 12 positions match TRBD1. The ends lost 1 base at V and 9 bases at J; junction bases unmatched: 3. The CDR3 extends over 14 amino acids. CDR1 and CDR2 from the germline V gene are SGHTA and FQGNSA.

The table lists this clonotype with a few counts. The chain links TRBV4-1 to TRBJ2-7; 13 bases map to TRBD2. The length of the CDR3 is 20 residues. J lost 2 bases, V lost 3 bases, and 16 bases had no gene match. CDR1 is MGHRA, CDR2 YSYEKL, per germline. The CDR3 loop is CASSQAPGLAGRSYPYEQYF. The DNA for the CDR3 is TGCGCCAGCAGCCAGGCACCGGGACTAGCGGGGAGATCTTACCCCTACGAGCAGTACTTC.

This chain links TRBV6-1 with TRBJ1-6; possible D gene TRBD1, 5 bases. With 3 bases removed from V and 13 bases from J, the gap between germline ends came to 13 bases. The CDR3 runs to 13 residues. In germline, CDR1 is MNHNS, CDR2 SASEGT. The CDR3 is CASSEGRNLPLHF. The CDR3 coding sequence is TGTGCCAGCAGTGAGGGACGGAATCTTCCCCTCCACTTT.

This clonotype appeared many times. This chain uses TRBV5-6 with TRBJ2-5; TRBD2 matches 12 bases. This CDR3 has 15 amino acids. Germline V CDR1 and CDR2: SGHDT, YYEEEE. Unmatched junction bases numbered 6, after V lost 4 bases and J lost 5 bases. For the CDR3, the DNA is TGTGCCAGCAGCCCCGGACTAGCGGGACGGGAGACCCAGTACTTC. Encoded protein: CASSPGLAGRETQYF.

This clonotype was seen a few times. J is TRBJ2-1 and V is TRBV5-5; D call uncertain. Germline CDR1 SGHKS, CDR2 YYEKEE (reference sequence). The CDR3 contains 13 residues. The germline V and J ends were trimmed by 4 bases and 12 bases, with 17 bases remaining between them. The CDR3 sequence is CASSPSSYNRQFF. The CDR3 nucleotides read TGTGCCAGCAGCCCGTCCTCCTACAATCGGCAGTTCTTC.

The J gene is TRBJ2-4, the V gene TRBV12-3 or TRBV12-4, with D uncertain. The CDR3 consists of 15 residues. The germline V and J ends were trimmed by 7 bases and 3 bases, with 16 bases remaining between them. The CDR3 bases are TGTGCCAGCACGCACGGAGAGTTAGGCAAAAACATTCAGTACTTC. Translating it yields CASTHGELGKNIQYF.

V is TRBV7-9 and J is TRBJ2-7; D is possibly TRBD2 (5 bases). Trimming pared 1 base from V and 2 bases from J, leaving 9 bases between. This CDR3 is 14 amino acids long. Germline assignment: CDR1 SEHNR and CDR2 FQNEAQ (reference sequence). CDR3 protein: CASSLGETTYEQYF. The DNA for the CDR3 is TGTGCCAGCAGCTTAGGAGAGACTACCTACGAGCAGTACTTC. The full variable domain, in which reference TRBV7-9 and TRBJ2-7 provide the parts outside the CDR3, is DTGVSQNPRHKITKRGQNVTFRCDPISEHNRLYWYRQTLGQGPEFLTYFQNEAQLEKSRLLSDRFSAERPKGSFSTLEIQRTEQGDSAMYLCASSLGETTYEQYFGPGTRLTVT.

This clonotype has more than one count but fewer than ten. V and J are TRBV10-3 and TRBJ1-2; tentative D call: TRBD1 (6 bases). Trimming took 2 bases from V and 5 from J, leaving 15 bases between them. The CDR3 contains 15 residues. Germline assignment: CDR1 ENHRY and CDR2 SYGVKD. CDR3 residues: CAISEDGGATYGYTF. The CDR3 DNA is TGTGCCATCAGTGAGGATGGGGGGGCGACATATGGCTACACCTTC.

V usage is TRBV2 and J usage is TRBJ2-1, with D possibly being TRBD2 (6 bases). CDR3 length: 15 residues. Deletions cut 8 bases from V and 0 bases from J, with 14 bases between. Germline CDR1 reads SNHLY; CDR2 reads FYNNEI. CDR3 nucleotides: TGTGCCAGCCAAACCGGGACTCTCTCCTACAATGAGCAGTTCTTC. Translated: CASQTGTLSYNEQFF. Full variable domain (outside the CDR3, taken from reference TRBV2 and TRBJ2-1): EPEVTQTPSHQVTQMGQEVILRCVPISNHLYFYWYRQILGQKVEFLVSFYNNEISEKSEIFDDQFSVERPDGSNFTLKIRSTKLEDSAMYFCASQTGTLSYNEQFFGPGTRLTVL.

This clonotype was seen more than once but under ten times. This chain links TRBV12-3 or TRBV12-4 with TRBJ2-6, with D unclear. Trimming left V 7 bases short and J 0 bases short, with 4 bases between. The CDR3 extends over 13 amino acids. CDR3 region: CASKASGANVLTF. CDR3 sequence (DNA): TGTGCCAGCAAGGCCTCTGGGGCCAACGTCCTGACTTTC.

J is TRBJ2-5 and V is TRBV5-6; unclear D gene. Germline lookup yields CDR1 SGHDT and CDR2 YYEEEE. This CDR3 is built from 12 residues. Trimming took off 1 base at V and 13 bases at J, with 14 bases between the two ends. The CDR3 region has the DNA TGTGCCAGCAGCTTGATCAATGCTTTCCCGTACTTC. Its protein is CASSLINAFPYF.

The chain has TRBV29-1 and TRBJ1-2; 9 nucleotides agree with TRBD1. V lost 6 bases to trimming and J lost 8 bases; unmatched junction nucleotides: 7. The CDR3 extends over 12 amino acids. Germline V gene lookup returns CDR1 SQVTM and CDR2 ANQGSEA. The DNA for the CDR3 is TGCAGCGTGCAACAGGGGGCTCGAGGCTACACCTTC. Its translation is CSVQQGARGYTF.

J is TRBJ2-3 and V is TRBV20-1, with a tentative D call TRBD2 (5 bases). Germline CDR1 DFQATT, CDR2 SNEGSKA (reference sequence). Trimming shortened V by 0 bases and J by 3 bases, and 16 bases separated the two germline ends. This CDR3 has 16 amino acids. Here the CDR3 DNA reads TGCAGTGCTAGAGATCTCCCGAGGGAAGGGACAGATACGCAGTATTTT. Protein: CSARDLPREGTDTQYF.

The chain carries TRBV19 and TRBJ2-7; tentatively, D is TRBD1 (5 bases). The V gene lost 6 bases and the J gene lost 5 bases, with 8 bases spanning the gap. The germline CDR1 and CDR2 sequences are LNHDA and SQIVND (reference sequence). This CDR3 has 11 amino acids. DNA for the CDR3: TGTGCCAGTAGAGGGGTTGACGAGCAGTACTTC. This codes for CASRGVDEQYF.

The gene calls are TRBV7-9 and TRBJ1-2, with D perhaps matching TRBD1 (5 bases). The CDR3 spans 15 residues. V dropped 2 bases and J dropped 8 bases, with 18 bases sitting between them. Germline V gives CDR1 SEHNR, CDR2 FQNEAQ (reference sequence). The CDR3 loop is CASSLTAGTLEGYTF. Here the CDR3 DNA reads TGTGCCAGCAGCTTAACCGCAGGGACGTTGGAAGGCTACACCTTC.

The rearrangement joins TRBV6-1 to TRBJ1-5; D is unclear. Trimming took 2 bases from V and 3 from J, leaving 11 bases between them. CDR3 length: 15 residues. Germline-derived CDR1 and CDR2 are MNHNS and SASEGT. CDR3 in amino acids: CASSELDGDNQPQHF. In DNA form, the CDR3 reads TGTGCCAGCAGTGAACTAGACGGGGACAATCAGCCCCAGCATTTT.

J is TRBJ1-1 and V is TRBV27; D is perhaps TRBD1 (5 bases). The germline V gene has CDR1 MNHEY and CDR2 SMNVEV (reference sequence). Trimming stripped 6 bases from V and 3 bases from J, with 11 bases between. The CDR3 runs to 13 residues. Here the CDR3 DNA reads TGTGCCAGCAGCTCGGGCAGGGACACTGAAGCTTTCTTT. This translates into CASSSGRDTEAFF.

The chain couples TRBV7-8 to TRBJ2-7; 7 bases map to TRBD1. Germline CDR1 is SGHVS and CDR2 is FQNEAQ. The CDR3 runs 14 residues. V lost 4 bases, J lost 4 bases, and 7 bases stayed unmatched. CDR3 DNA sequence: TGTGCCAGCAGCTCCCCGACAGGGCCATACGAGCAGTACTTC. Protein product: CASSSPTGPYEQYF. The full variable domain, its missing parts supplied by reference TRBV7-8 and TRBJ2-7, is GAGVSQSPRYKVAKRGQDVALRCDPISGHVSLFWYQQALGQGPEFLTYFQNEAQLDKSGLPSDRFFAERPEGSVSTLKIQRTQQEDSAVYLCASSSPTGPYEQYFGPGTRLTVT.

The V gene is TRBV25-1, the J gene TRBJ2-2; possibly TRBD1 for D (5 bases). The CDR3 totals 15 residues. CDR1 is MGHDK, CDR2 SYGVNS, per germline. The V end lost 7 bases, the J end lost 4 bases, and 16 bases lay between the germline ends. The CDR3 region has the DNA TGTGCCAGCATTCCCCCAGGGCCGGGCACCGGGGAGCTGTTTTTT. This encodes CASIPPGPGTGELFF.

The genes are TRBV7-8 and TRBJ1-2, with 7 bases matching TRBD1. This CDR3 spans 13 amino acids. V lost 7 bases and J lost 3; bases outside the gene matches: 5. Germline V gives CDR1 SGHVS, CDR2 FQNEAQ. CDR3 sequence: CASMGTADYGYTF. The CDR3 DNA reads TGTGCCAGCATGGGGACAGCTGACTATGGCTACACCTTC.

The V gene is TRBV7-6, the J gene TRBJ2-7; D is uncertain. CDR1 SGHVS and CDR2 FNYEAQ come from the germline V gene. The CDR3 covers 14 residues. V lost 1 base to trimming and J lost 7 bases, with 14 bases between them. CDR3 coding DNA: TGTGCCAGCAGCTTAGGCCCGGCCGGCAATGAGCAGTACTTC. Amino acids: CASSLGPAGNEQYF.

The chain couples TRBV12-3 or TRBV12-4 to TRBJ2-5, with D unclear. Trimming took off 2 bases at V and 5 bases at J, with 12 bases between the two ends. The CDR3 sequence is 14 residues long. CDR3: CASSLSKARETQYF. DNA of the CDR3: TGTGCCAGCAGTTTATCGAAAGCGAGGGAGACCCAGTACTTC.

V usage is TRBV10-3 and J usage is TRBJ1-1; D call uncertain. Germline V gene sequence: CDR1 ENHRY, CDR2 SYGVKD. This CDR3 has 13 residues. V lost 7 bases, J lost 1 base, and 10 bases lay in between. The CDR3 DNA reads as TGTGCCATCACCCACGACGGGAACACTGAAGCTTTCTTT. This encodes CAITHDGNTEAFF.

The V and J genes are TRBV7-8 and TRBJ2-1; TRBD1 aligns across 7 bases. Germline CDR1 is SGHVS and CDR2 is FQNEAQ. Losses at the gene ends were 4 bases for V and 10 bases for J; bases not matched to a gene: 19. The length of the CDR3 is 17 residues. The DNA of the CDR3 is TGTGCCAGCAGCTCCGAGGGGACAGCATCTCTCACCTACGAGCAGTTCTTC. Protein: CASSSEGTASLTYEQFF.

This sequence joins TRBV20-1 and TRBJ1-6, with 8 bases identical to TRBD1. V shed 4 bases, J shed 10 bases, and the junction held 9 bases outside the gene matches. CDR1 is DFQATT and CDR2 is SNEGSKA in the germline V gene (reference sequence). The length of the CDR3 is 14 residues. In DNA form, the CDR3 reads TGCAGTGCTATAGGACAGGGAACGGGATCACCCCTCCACTTT. Its protein product is CSAIGQGTGSPLHF.

The chain carries TRBV29-1 and TRBJ2-1; D is ambiguous. Looked up from germline, CDR1 is SQVTM and CDR2 is ANQGSEA. This CDR3 contains 9 residues. The germline V and J ends were trimmed by 6 bases and 13 bases, with 10 bases remaining between them. The DNA of the CDR3 is TGCAGCGTGGGGTTGGGACAGTTCTTC. Protein: CSVGLGQFF.

This clonotype was counted once. The genes are TRBV12-3 or TRBV12-4 and TRBJ2-7, with TRBD2 identical over 9 bases. The CDR3 consists of 16 residues. J lost 4 bases, V lost 2 bases, and 9 bases had no gene match. The CDR3, as DNA: TGTGCCAGCAGTTTAAAGGCTCTAGCGGGAACATACGAGCAGTACTTC. Translating gives CASSLKALAGTYEQYF.

The rearrangement links TRBV3-1 to TRBJ1-5; weak D call: TRBD1 (5 bases). V gave up 4 bases and J gave up 11 bases, with 15 bases separating them. The CDR3 length is 13 residues. Germline loops: CDR1 LGHDT, CDR2 YNNKEL (reference sequence). CDR3 bases: TGTGCCAGCAGCCGACGGGGGGGACTGACCCAGCATTTT. This codes for CASSRRGGLTQHF.

Only a few counts were recorded for this clonotype. An end of the junction does not agree with germline; a read error may underlie this. The chain combines TRBV7-9 with TRBJ1-4, with 7 nucleotides matching TRBD1. CDR1 SEHNR and CDR2 FQNEAQ come from the germline V gene (reference sequence). The CDR3 length is 16 residues. In nucleotides, the CDR3 is TGTGCCAGCAGCTCAGACCCGACAGGGATTAATGAAAAACGGTTTTTT. It yields the protein CASSSDPTGINEKRFF.